This T cell receptor (beta chain) derives from a study of blood T cells in healthy people across ages. In each sample, at least 7 million PBMCs were isolated. Points from the study as a whole: Per-million-T-cell TCR beta diversity fell roughly linearly with age. Greater diversity and more naive CD4+ cells were seen in long-lived donors than in aged donors.

Together with a sample-barcoded 5' primer, a J-beta primer mix was included in a second PCR lasting about 7 to 11 cycles. Each sample yielded at least 2.5 million CDR3-containing paired-end reads. Each CDR3 protein gets one entry after TCRdb re-called the 5' RACE reads with MiXCR. Here the sample spans 600,000 to 900,000 distinct CDR3 sequences, roughly 24% being singletons. As concerns this clonotype: Antigen specificity is unknown.

Germline loops: CDR1 MNHNS, CDR2 SASEGT. V gave up 8 bases and J gave up 8 bases, with 6 bases separating them. There are 10 residues in the CDR3. This sample also appeared in a second study, on T cells of mothers and their children.

The receptor was derived from a boy aged 5 to 17 in good health. The V call is TRBV6-1, the J call TRBJ1-4; D not resolved. The sequenced sample was blood. The CDR3 is CASFREKLFF. The DNA for the CDR3 is TGTGCCAGCTTTAGAGAAAAACTGTTTTTT.